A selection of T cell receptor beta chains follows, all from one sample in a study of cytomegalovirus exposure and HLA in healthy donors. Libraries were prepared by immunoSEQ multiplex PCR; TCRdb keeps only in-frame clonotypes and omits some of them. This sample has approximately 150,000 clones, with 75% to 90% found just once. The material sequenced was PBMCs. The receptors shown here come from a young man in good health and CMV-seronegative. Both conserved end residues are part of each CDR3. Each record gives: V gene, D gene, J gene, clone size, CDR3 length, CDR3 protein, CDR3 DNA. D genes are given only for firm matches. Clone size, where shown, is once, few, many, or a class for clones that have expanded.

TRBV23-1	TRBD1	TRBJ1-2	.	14	CASRWGGTGVDYTF	TGCGCCAGCAGGTGGGGGGGGACAGGAGTGGACTACACCTTC
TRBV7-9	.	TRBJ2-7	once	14	CASSLEGESYEQYF	TGTGCCAGCAGCTTAGAGGGGGAATCCTACGAGCAGTACTTC
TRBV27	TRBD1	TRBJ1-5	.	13	CAARQGPNQPQHF	TGTGCCGCTCGACAGGGCCCGAATCAGCCCCAGCATTTT
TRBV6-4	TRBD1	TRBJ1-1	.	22	CASSDWPGTGAKRTYFNTEAFF	TGTGCCAGCAGTGACTGGCCCGGGACAGGGGCTAAACGGACATACTTTAACACTGAAGCTTTCTTT
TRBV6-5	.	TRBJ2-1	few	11	CASSYESEQFF	TGTGCCAGCAGTTACGAGTCTGAGCAGTTCTTC
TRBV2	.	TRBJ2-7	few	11	CARNPRDEQYF	TGTGCCAGGAACCCCAGGGACGAGCAGTACTTC
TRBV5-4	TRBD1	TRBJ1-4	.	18	CASSINSQGFRTNEKLFF	TGTGCCAGCAGCATAAACTCACAGGGGTTTCGGACTAATGAAAAACTGTTTTTT
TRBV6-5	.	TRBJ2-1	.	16	CASSFGETSSYNEQFF	TGTGCCAGCAGTTTTGGGGAGACGAGCTCCTACAATGAGCAGTTCTTC
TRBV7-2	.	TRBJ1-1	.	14	CASRRGKEDTEAFF	TGTGCCAGCAGGAGAGGTAAAGAGGACACTGAAGCTTTCTTT
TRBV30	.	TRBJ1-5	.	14	CAWSGFAGVQPQHF	TGTGCCTGGAGTGGTTTCGCGGGAGTTCAGCCCCAGCATTTT
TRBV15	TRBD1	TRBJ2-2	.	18	CATSRDLGQGVEGGELFF	TGTGCCACCAGCAGAGATCTTGGACAGGGGGTAGAGGGCGGGGAGCTGTTTTTT
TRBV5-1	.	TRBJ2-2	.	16	CASSLAGGTNTGELFF	TGCGCCAGCAGCTTGGCCGGGGGTACGAACACCGGGGAGCTGTTTTTT
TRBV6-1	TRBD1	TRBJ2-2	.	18	CASSEVPFDRVNTGELFF	TGTGCCAGCAGTGAAGTACCCTTCGACAGGGTCAACACCGGGGAGCTGTTTTTT
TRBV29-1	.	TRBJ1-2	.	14	CSVVVGQANYGYTF	TGCAGCGTTGTGGTGGGCCAAGCTAACTATGGCTACACCTTC
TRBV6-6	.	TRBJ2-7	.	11	CASSSRNEQYF	TGTGCCAGCAGTTCTAGGAACGAGCAGTACTTC
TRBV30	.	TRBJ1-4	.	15	CAWSAQRRAGEKLFF	TGTGCCTGGAGTGCCCAGAGGAGAGCGGGGGAAAAACTGTTTTTT
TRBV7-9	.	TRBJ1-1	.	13	CSSSLGANTEAFF	TGTTCCAGCAGCTTAGGCGCGAACACTGAAGCTTTCTTT
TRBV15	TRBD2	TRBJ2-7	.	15	CATRASRGDPYEQYF	TGTGCCACCAGGGCTTCGCGGGGGGACCCCTACGAGCAGTACTTC
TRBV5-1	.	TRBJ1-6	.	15	CASSHRTENNSPLHF	TGCGCCAGCAGCCATCGGACAGAGAATAATTCACCCCTCCACTTT
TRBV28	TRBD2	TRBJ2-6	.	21	CASSLLQFGTSGMGGANVLTF	TGTGCCAGCAGTTTATTGCAGTTTGGGACTAGCGGTATGGGTGGGGCCAACGTCCTGACTTTC
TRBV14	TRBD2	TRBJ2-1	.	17	CASSPHGASGRSNEQFF	TGTGCCAGCAGCCCCCATGGCGCTAGCGGGAGATCAAATGAGCAGTTCTTC
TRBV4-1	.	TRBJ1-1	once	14	CASSQVQANTEAFF	TGCGCCAGCAGCCAAGTACAGGCGAACACTGAAGCTTTCTTT
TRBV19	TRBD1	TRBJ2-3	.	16	CASSSIRQGAPHTQYF	TGTGCCAGTAGTTCCATAAGACAGGGGGCCCCACATACGCAGTATTTT
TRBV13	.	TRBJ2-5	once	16	CASSLVPGDSQETQYF	TGTGCCAGCAGCTTAGTCCCCGGAGATTCACAAGAGACCCAGTACTTC
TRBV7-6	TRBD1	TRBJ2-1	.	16	CASSLDRNRGDNEQFF	TGTGCCAGCAGCTTAGATAGGAACAGGGGGGACAATGAGCAGTTCTTC
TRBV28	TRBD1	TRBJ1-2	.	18	CASSSPSGTGEFGYGYTF	TGTGCCAGCAGTTCTCCCTCCGGGACAGGGGAGTTTGGCTATGGCTACACCTTC
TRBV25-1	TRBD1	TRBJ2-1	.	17	CASSGLPGQGPSHEQFF	TGTGCCAGCAGTGGCCTCCCCGGACAGGGTCCGAGCCATGAGCAGTTCTTC
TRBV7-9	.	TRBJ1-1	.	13	CASSRGTNTEAFF	TGTGCCAGCAGTAGGGGGACAAACACTGAAGCTTTCTTT
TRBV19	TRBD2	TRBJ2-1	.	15	CASSTSGMLYNEQFF	TGTGCCAGTAGTACAAGCGGGATGTTATACAATGAGCAGTTCTTC
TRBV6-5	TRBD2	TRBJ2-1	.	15	CASRDSGGIYNEQFF	TGTGCCAGCAGGGATAGCGGGGGAATCTACAATGAGCAGTTCTTC
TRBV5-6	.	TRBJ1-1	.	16	CASRPLAGSRGAEAFF	TGTGCCAGCAGACCTCTGGCAGGGTCGCGGGGGGCTGAAGCTTTCTTT
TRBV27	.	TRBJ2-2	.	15	CASSFWGDRTGELFF	TGTGCCAGCAGTTTTTGGGGGGACAGAACCGGGGAGCTGTTTTTT
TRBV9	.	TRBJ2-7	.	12	CASSVAPNEQYF	TGTGCCAGCAGCGTAGCCCCTAACGAGCAGTACTTC
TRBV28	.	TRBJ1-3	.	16	CASSPPGGGGGNTIYF	TGTGCCAGCAGCCCACCGGGAGGGGGAGGTGGAAACACCATATATTTT
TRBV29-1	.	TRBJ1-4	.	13	CSVGSDYNEKLFF	TGCAGCGTTGGGTCAGACTACAATGAAAAACTGTTTTTT
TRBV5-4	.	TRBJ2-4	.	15	CASSLVRGAANIQYF	TGTGCCAGCAGCTTGGTACGCGGGGCGGCAAACATTCAGTACTTC
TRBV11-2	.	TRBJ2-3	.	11	CASSLGDLQYF	TGTGCCAGCAGCTTGGGAGACTTGCAGTATTTT
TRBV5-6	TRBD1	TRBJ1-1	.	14	CASSLIKGGTEAFF	TGTGCCAGCAGCTTGATTAAAGGGGGCACAGAAGCTTTCTTT
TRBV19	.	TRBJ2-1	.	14	CASSIDLEDNEQFF	TGTGCCAGTAGTATAGATCTAGAAGACAATGAGCAGTTCTTC
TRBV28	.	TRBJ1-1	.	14	CASSLLGGNTEAFF	TGTGCCAGCAGTCTCCTCGGCGGGAACACTGAAGCTTTCTTT
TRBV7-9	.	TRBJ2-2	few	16	CASSPHASMYTGELFF	TGTGCCAGCAGCCCCCACGCTAGCATGTACACCGGGGAGCTGTTTTTT
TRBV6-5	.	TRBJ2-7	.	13	CASSPKGYYEQYF	TGTGCCAGCAGTCCTAAGGGGTACTACGAGCAGTACTTC
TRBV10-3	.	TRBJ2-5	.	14	CAISGGEIQETQYF	TGTGCCATCAGTGGTGGAGAAATCCAAGAGACCCAGTACTTC
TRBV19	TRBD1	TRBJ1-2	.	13	CASSDRGDYGYTF	TGTGCCAGTAGCGACAGGGGCGATTATGGCTACACCTTC
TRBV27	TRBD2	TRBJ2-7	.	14	CASSWGLAAYEQYF	TGTGCCAGCAGTTGGGGACTAGCGGCCTACGAGCAGTACTTC
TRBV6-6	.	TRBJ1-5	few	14	CASSYGQGHQPQHF	TGTGCCAGCAGTTACGGGCAGGGCCATCAGCCCCAGCATTTT
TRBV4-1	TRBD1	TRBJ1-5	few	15	CASSLAGTGNQPQHF	TGCGCCAGCAGCCTAGCCGGGACAGGCAATCAGCCCCAGCATTTT